This T cell receptor beta chain was recovered during a study of T cell repertoires in cytomegalovirus infection. Overall study: Public TCR beta signatures marked donors with CMV infection and the matching HLA.

Ten or more counts support this clonotype. Its antigen remains unidentified. TCRdb called the reads again in MiXCR, with one record for every CDR3 protein. The table lists some 300,000 distinct CDR3 sequences, 8% to 10% of them singletons. The CDR3 is 15 amino acids. Germline V gene data show CDR1 as MDHEN and CDR2 as SYDVKM. The J segment lost 10 bases and the V segment lost 6 bases, leaving 7 bases of the junction unmatched. Whole-study findings and limits: The ex vivo response was dominated by HLA-C-restricted CMV-specific TCR beta clonotypes. The cumulative frequency of public TCR beta families identified carriers of CMV plus the relevant HLA.

The J gene is TRBJ1-6, the V gene TRBV28; 12 bases fit TRBD1. Source material: PBMCs. The TCR was taken from a human donor in good health (CMV status not recorded). Some clones in this sample may be carry-over from other donors' samples. CDR3: CASRGGGTGGSPLHF. As DNA, the CDR3 is TGTGCCAGCAGGGGGGGGGGGACAGGGGGCTCACCCCTCCACTTT.